This is a list of T cell receptor beta chains from one sample in a study of memory CD4+ T cells and cytomegalovirus serostatus. TCRdb's copy holds only in-frame clones and misses some; the assay was immunoSEQ multiplex PCR. The data contain approximately 63,000 clones, about 78% of them singletons. The sample consisted of memory CD4+ T cells from blood. These receptors all come from an adult in good health and CMV-seronegative. Some clones in this sample may be carry-over from other donors' samples. CDR3s include the opening cysteine and the closing phenylalanine or tryptophan. D genes are given only for firm matches. Size values are once, few and many counts, or a class for expanded clones, and some rows have none.

d_call: TRBD1
v_call: TRBV6-1
j_call: TRBJ1-5
clone_size: .
cdr3_nt: TGTGCCAGCAGTAGCCCGACAGGGGCATATCAGCCCCAGCATTTT
cdr3_aa: CASSSPTGAYQPQHF

d_call: .
v_call: TRBV30
j_call: TRBJ1-1
clone_size: few
cdr3_nt: TGTGCCTGGAGTGTCTGGCGGGGGAACACTGAAGCTTTCTTT
cdr3_aa: CAWSVWRGNTEAFF

d_call: .
v_call: TRBV7-3
j_call: TRBJ2-7
clone_size: .
cdr3_nt: TGTGCCAGCAGCCTCAACCCAGGTTACGAGCAGTACTTC
cdr3_aa: CASSLNPGYEQYF

d_call: .
v_call: TRBV9
j_call: TRBJ1-1
clone_size: .
cdr3_nt: TGTGCCAGCAGCGTAGCTACTTTCGGGACTGAAGCTTTCTTT
cdr3_aa: CASSVATFGTEAFF

d_call: .
v_call: TRBV30
j_call: TRBJ1-4
clone_size: once
cdr3_nt: TGTGCCTGGAGTACAAGCTCTAATGAAAAACTGTTTTTT
cdr3_aa: CAWSTSSNEKLFF

d_call: .
v_call: TRBV12-5
j_call: TRBJ1-1
clone_size: .
cdr3_nt: TGTGCTAGTGGTCTCCAGCCGAACACTGAAGCTTTCTTT
cdr3_aa: CASGLQPNTEAFF

d_call: .
v_call: TRBV11-2
j_call: TRBJ2-1
clone_size: .
cdr3_nt: TGTGCCAGCAGCACCACTCGGGGAAGGACCTACAATGAGCAGTTCTTC
cdr3_aa: CASSTTRGRTYNEQFF

d_call: .
v_call: TRBV10-1
j_call: TRBJ2-1
clone_size: .
cdr3_nt: TGCGCCAGCAGTGATACGGGGGACCTGGGGTACAATGAGCAGTTCTTC
cdr3_aa: CASSDTGDLGYNEQFF

d_call: .
v_call: TRBV5-1
j_call: TRBJ1-1
clone_size: few
cdr3_nt: TGCGCCAGCAGCTTTCGACCGGACACATCGAACACTGAAGCTTTCTTT
cdr3_aa: CASSFRPDTSNTEAFF

d_call: .
v_call: TRBV18
j_call: TRBJ1-2
clone_size: .
cdr3_nt: TGTGCCAGCTCACCTGGGACGCATTATGGCTACACCTTC
cdr3_aa: CASSPGTHYGYTF

d_call: .
v_call: TRBV5-1
j_call: TRBJ2-7
clone_size: .
cdr3_nt: TGCGCCAGCAGCTTGTTGACATCGGCCTACGAGCAGTACTTC
cdr3_aa: CASSLLTSAYEQYF

d_call: .
v_call: TRBV29-1
j_call: TRBJ2-1
clone_size: .
cdr3_nt: TGCAGCGTGACCCCGTCCACGGGCGAGCAGTTCTTC
cdr3_aa: CSVTPSTGEQFF

d_call: TRBD2
v_call: TRBV6-6
j_call: TRBJ2-3
clone_size: .
cdr3_nt: TGTGCCAGCAGTTACTCTGCGGGAGGTTCCACAGATACGCAGTATTTT
cdr3_aa: CASSYSAGGSTDTQYF

d_call: TRBD1
v_call: TRBV7-9
j_call: TRBJ2-7
clone_size: .
cdr3_nt: TGTGCCAGCAGCTTAGGGGACAGCACCTACGAGCAGTACTTC
cdr3_aa: CASSLGDSTYEQYF

d_call: .
v_call: TRBV7-8
j_call: TRBJ1-2
clone_size: .
cdr3_nt: TGTGCCAGCAGCTTAAACACTAACTATGGCTACACCTTC
cdr3_aa: CASSLNTNYGYTF

d_call: .
v_call: TRBV28
j_call: TRBJ1-5
clone_size: few
cdr3_nt: TGTGCCAGCAGTTTATGGGTGCTAGATCGACGGATGAATAGCAATCAGCCCCAGCATTTT
cdr3_aa: CASSLWVLDRRMNSNQPQHF

d_call: TRBD1
v_call: TRBV18
j_call: TRBJ1-2
clone_size: few
cdr3_nt: TGTGCCAGCTCACCAGAGACAGGGGGCAGTGGCTACACCTTC
cdr3_aa: CASSPETGGSGYTF

d_call: .
v_call: TRBV4-3
j_call: TRBJ1-2
clone_size: .
cdr3_nt: TGCGCCAGCAGCCAAGGCCGGGGAACTAGTCGCTACACCTTC
cdr3_aa: CASSQGRGTSRYTF

d_call: .
v_call: TRBV5-1
j_call: TRBJ1-2
clone_size: .
cdr3_nt: TGCGCCAGCAGCGCGGAGGGAGGCTATGGCTACACCTTC
cdr3_aa: CASSAEGGYGYTF

d_call: .
v_call: TRBV14
j_call: TRBJ1-1
clone_size: few
cdr3_nt: TGTGCCAGCAGCCAATCTAAGAACACTGAAGCTTTCTTT
cdr3_aa: CASSQSKNTEAFF

d_call: .
v_call: TRBV7-9
j_call: TRBJ2-7
clone_size: .
cdr3_nt: TGTGCCAGCAGCTTATTCCCAGTATACGAGCAGTACTTC
cdr3_aa: CASSLFPVYEQYF

d_call: TRBD2
v_call: TRBV10-3
j_call: TRBJ2-7
clone_size: .
cdr3_nt: TGTGCCATCAGTTTCTTAGCGGGAGACCAAAACAGCTACGAGCAGTACTTC
cdr3_aa: CAISFLAGDQNSYEQYF

d_call: TRBD1
v_call: TRBV19
j_call: TRBJ2-7
clone_size: .
cdr3_nt: TGTGCCAGTAGTATAACAGGGGGGCGCTCCTACGAGCAGTACTTC
cdr3_aa: CASSITGGRSYEQYF

d_call: .
v_call: TRBV5-4
j_call: TRBJ2-7
clone_size: .
cdr3_nt: TGTGCCAGCGCCAGGGGGGAAAGCTACGAGCAGTACTTC
cdr3_aa: CASARGESYEQYF

d_call: TRBD2
v_call: TRBV5-6
j_call: TRBJ2-1
clone_size: few
cdr3_nt: TGTGCCAGCAGCTTGATCGCGGGAGGGCCCAATGAGCAGTTCTTC
cdr3_aa: CASSLIAGGPNEQFF

d_call: .
v_call: TRBV4-3
j_call: TRBJ1-4
clone_size: .
cdr3_nt: TGCGCCAGCAGCCTCGCAGTTCGTAATGAAAAACTGTTTTTT
cdr3_aa: CASSLAVRNEKLFF

d_call: .
v_call: TRBV7-2
j_call: TRBJ1-2
clone_size: .
cdr3_nt: TGTGCCAGCAGCTTAGCTTGGACTTACGGCGGCTACACCTTC
cdr3_aa: CASSLAWTYGGYTF

d_call: .
v_call: TRBV9
j_call: TRBJ2-3
clone_size: .
cdr3_nt: TGTGCCAGCAGCCCCATATCCTACGAAGGCACAGATACGCAGTATTTT
cdr3_aa: CASSPISYEGTDTQYF

d_call: TRBD1
v_call: TRBV19
j_call: TRBJ2-3
clone_size: .
cdr3_nt: TGTGCCAGTAGTACGAACAGGGGGGATACGCAGTATTTT
cdr3_aa: CASSTNRGDTQYF

d_call: .
v_call: TRBV18
j_call: TRBJ2-1
clone_size: .
cdr3_nt: TGTGCCAGCTCCCCTGATGGCAATGAGCAGTTCTTC
cdr3_aa: CASSPDGNEQFF

d_call: .
v_call: TRBV5-5
j_call: TRBJ2-1
clone_size: .
cdr3_nt: TGTGCCAGCAGCTTTTCTACCTACAATGAGCAGTTCTTC
cdr3_aa: CASSFSTYNEQFF

d_call: .
v_call: TRBV5-1
j_call: TRBJ2-3
clone_size: .
cdr3_nt: TGCGCCAGCAGAGGAAACCTGGGGACAGATACGCAGTATTTT
cdr3_aa: CASRGNLGTDTQYF

d_call: TRBD1
v_call: TRBV6-6
j_call: TRBJ2-2
clone_size: once
cdr3_nt: TGTGCCAGCAGTTCGGACAGGGCACGCACCGGGGAGCTGTTTTTT
cdr3_aa: CASSSDRARTGELFF

d_call: TRBD1
v_call: TRBV4-3
j_call: TRBJ2-3
clone_size: .
cdr3_nt: TGCGCCAGCAGCCAAATCAGGACAGGGACGGATACGCAGTATTTT
cdr3_aa: CASSQIRTGTDTQYF

d_call: .
v_call: TRBV29-1
j_call: TRBJ2-4
clone_size: .
cdr3_nt: TGCAGCGTTGAAGAGGGGTCAGCCAAAAACATTCAGTACTTC
cdr3_aa: CSVEEGSAKNIQYF

d_call: TRBD1
v_call: TRBV6-1
j_call: TRBJ1-2
clone_size: .
cdr3_nt: TGTGCCAGCAGGATACAGGGGGCTGCCTATGGCTACACCTTC
cdr3_aa: CASRIQGAAYGYTF

d_call: .
v_call: TRBV27
j_call: TRBJ2-7
clone_size: .
cdr3_nt: TGTGCCAGCAGTCACGGGTCGTCCTACGAGCAGTACTTC
cdr3_aa: CASSHGSSYEQYF

d_call: TRBD1
v_call: TRBV7-6
j_call: TRBJ2-5
clone_size: .
cdr3_nt: TGTGCCAGCAGCTTAGGTCAGGGGGCAAGGGGAGAGACCCAGTACTTC
cdr3_aa: CASSLGQGARGETQYF

d_call: .
v_call: TRBV7-2
j_call: TRBJ2-5
clone_size: .
cdr3_nt: TGTGCCAGCAGCCTCCCAGGGCTGGAGACCCAGTACTTC
cdr3_aa: CASSLPGLETQYF

d_call: TRBD2
v_call: TRBV14
j_call: TRBJ2-2
clone_size: .
cdr3_nt: TGTGCCAGCAGCCGGACTAGCGCGAACACCGGGGAGCTGTTTTTT
cdr3_aa: CASSRTSANTGELFF

d_call: .
v_call: TRBV7-2
j_call: TRBJ1-4
clone_size: few
cdr3_nt: TGTGCCAGCAGCTTAAGGATGACTAATGAAAAACTGTTTTTT
cdr3_aa: CASSLRMTNEKLFF